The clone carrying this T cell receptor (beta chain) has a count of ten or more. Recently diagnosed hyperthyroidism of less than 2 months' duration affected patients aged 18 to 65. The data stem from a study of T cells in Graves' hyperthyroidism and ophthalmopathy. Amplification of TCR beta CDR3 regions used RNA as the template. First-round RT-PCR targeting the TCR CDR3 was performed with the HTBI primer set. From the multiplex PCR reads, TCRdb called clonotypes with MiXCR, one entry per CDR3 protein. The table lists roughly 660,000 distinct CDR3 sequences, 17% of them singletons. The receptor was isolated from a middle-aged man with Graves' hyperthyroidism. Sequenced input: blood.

The CDR3 region has the DNA TGTGCCAGCAGGAAGGGACAGGGAGGTATCGAGCAGTACTTC. Its translation is CASRKGQGGIEQYF. The chain recombines TRBV28 with TRBJ2-7; 9 bases map to TRBD1. The ends lost 6 bases at V and 6 bases at J; junction bases unmatched: 9. From germline, CDR1 is MDHEN and CDR2 SYDVKM. The length of the CDR3 is 14 residues.